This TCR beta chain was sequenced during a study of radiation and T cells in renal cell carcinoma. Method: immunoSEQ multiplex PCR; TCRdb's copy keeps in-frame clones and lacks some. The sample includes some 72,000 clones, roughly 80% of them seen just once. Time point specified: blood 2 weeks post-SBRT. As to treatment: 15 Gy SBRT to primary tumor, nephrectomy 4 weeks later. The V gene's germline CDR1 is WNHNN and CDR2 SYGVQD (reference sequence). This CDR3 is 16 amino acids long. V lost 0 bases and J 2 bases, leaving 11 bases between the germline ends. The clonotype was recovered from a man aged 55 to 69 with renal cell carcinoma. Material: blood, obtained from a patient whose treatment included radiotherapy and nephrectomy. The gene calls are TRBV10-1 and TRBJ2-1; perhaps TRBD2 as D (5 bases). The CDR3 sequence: CASSESGARAYNEQFF. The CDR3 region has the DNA TGCGCCAGCAGTGAGTCGGGAGCGCGGGCCTACAATGAGCAGTTCTTC.